These 27 T cell receptor beta chains share one sample of origin, sequenced in a study of early T cells in non-severe SARS-CoV-2 infection. In TCRdb, the 5' RACE reads were re-called with MiXCR into one record per CDR3 protein. Among 42,000 or so distinct CDR3 sequences listed, roughly 6% were seen once. This specimen consisted of whole blood, obtained at baseline. These receptors were taken from an adult who was a healthcare worker with PCR-confirmed SARS-CoV-2 infection or an uninfected control (not recorded which).

This clonotype was counted only a few times. This chain uses TRBV7-2 with TRBJ2-5, with 8 bases matching TRBD2. Germline lookup yields CDR1 SGHTA and CDR2 FQGNSA. The CDR3 contains 14 residues. Trimming at V came to 10 bases and at J to 6 bases, leaving 13 bases not matched to a gene. The CDR3 DNA reads TGTGCCACCCTGACCCGGGGGGGTTCGAAGACCCAGTACTTC. Its translation: CATLTRGGSKTQYF.

This clonotype was observed at least ten times. CDR3 residues: CAWSVGEDTEAFF. The CDR3 nucleotides read TGTGCCTGGAGTGTCGGGGAGGACACTGAAGCTTTCTTT. The chain uses TRBV30 and TRBJ1-1; D is unclear. CDR1 is GTSNPN, CDR2 SVGIG, per germline (reference sequence). The CDR3 contains 13 residues. The V end was cut by 0 bases, the J end by 3 bases, with 8 bases between.

The CDR3 DNA is TGTGCCAGCAGCCAAGAAGGGGTGGACAGGGCCTACTTC. Protein product: CASSQEGVDRAYF. The chain uses TRBV7-9 and TRBJ2-7, with 8 bases matching TRBD1. V lost 5 bases, J lost 13 bases, and 13 bases stayed unmatched. The CDR3 loop spans 13 amino acids. The germline CDR1 and CDR2 sequences are SEHNR and FQNEAQ (reference sequence).

In its sample, this clonotype was seen many times. J is TRBJ2-1 and V is TRBV5-4, with 10 bases identical to TRBD2. This CDR3 comprises 16 residues. The germline V gene encodes CDR1 SGHNT and CDR2 YYREEE (reference sequence). The V segment lost 3 bases and the J segment 3 bases; nucleotides outside the gene matches: 6. In DNA, the CDR3 is TGTGCCAGCAGCTGGAAAATAGCGGGGGGCTACAATGAGCAGTTCTTC. The encoded protein is CASSWKIAGGYNEQFF.

This clonotype showed up just a few times. The chain carries TRBV7-3 and TRBJ1-1; no clear D. V was cut by 4 bases and J by 1 base, with 7 bases left in between. This CDR3 is 13 amino acids long. Germline CDR1 is SGHTA and CDR2 is FQGTGA. The CDR3 nucleotides are TGTGCCAGCAGCTCCTACAAGAACACTGAAGCTTTCTTT. This sequence encodes CASSSYKNTEAFF.

The CDR3 region has the DNA TGTGCCAGCAGCCAAGATTGGGGCAGGGGCAAAAACATTCAGTACTTC. Amino acid sequence: CASSQDWGRGKNIQYF. The chain combines TRBV3-2 with TRBJ2-4; the tabulated D call, TRBD1, remains unverified against the DNA. TRBV3-2 is annotated as a pseudogene. This CDR3 is built from 16 residues.

Many counts were recorded for this clonotype. V is TRBV7-2 and J is TRBJ1-5, with D uncertain. CDR3 length equals 14 residues. V dropped 2 bases and J dropped 7 bases, with 12 bases sitting between them. The germline CDR1 and CDR2 sequences are SGHTA and FQGNSA. The CDR3 DNA reads as TGTGCCAGCAGCTTATCTGGCAGGAACCAGCCCCAGCATTTT. It yields the protein CASSLSGRNQPQHF.

This clonotype occurred a few times. The rearrangement uses TRBV28 and TRBJ2-7; no clear D. The V end lost 8 bases, the J end lost 1 base, and 12 bases lay between the germline ends. The length of the CDR3 is 13 residues. Germline V gene sequence: CDR1 MDHEN, CDR2 SYDVKM. CDR3 loop: CASRRVGSYEQYF. DNA of the CDR3: TGTGCCAGCCGACGGGTTGGGTCCTACGAGCAGTACTTC.

The chain recombines TRBV6-5 with TRBJ2-1; either TRBD1 or TRBD2 may fit D (5 bases each). The CDR3 is made up of 16 amino acids. Germline CDR1 reads MNHEY; CDR2 reads SVGAGI. Trimming pared 2 bases from V and 1 base from J, leaving 12 bases between. The CDR3 is CASSYGWGKSYNEQFF. CDR3 nucleotide sequence: TGTGCCAGCAGTTACGGTTGGGGGAAATCCTACAATGAGCAGTTCTTC.

This clonotype was counted a few times. The chain employs TRBV6-1 and TRBJ2-3; a weak D match, TRBD2 (6 bases). This CDR3 has 14 residues. Trimming left V 3 bases short and J 3 bases short, with 10 bases between. The germline gives CDR1 MNHNS, CDR2 SASEGT. As DNA, the CDR3 is TGTGCCAGCAGTGATTGGGGGAGGACAGATACGCAGTATTTT. Protein: CASSDWGRTDTQYF.

This clonotype has just a few counts. The V and J genes are TRBV9 and TRBJ2-3; D perhaps matches TRBD2 (6 bases). Trimming removed 6 bases at V and 8 bases at J, with 22 bases between. The germline V gene has CDR1 SGDLS and CDR2 YYNGEE. The CDR3 has 15 residues. For the CDR3, the DNA is TGTGCCAGCACCCCAACGGAGGGATTGTCCTCTACGCAGTATTTT. Amino acids: CASTPTEGLSSTQYF.

In its sample, this clonotype was seen many times. This sequence joins TRBV7-2 and TRBJ2-5, with 9 nucleotides matching TRBD2. CDR1 SGHTA and CDR2 FQGNSA come from the germline V gene. J gave up 5 bases and V 5 bases, and 12 bases lay outside the gene matches. The CDR3 runs 16 residues. The CDR3 is CASSEERGALGETQYF. The DNA of the CDR3 is TGTGCCAGCAGCGAGGAGCGGGGGGCTCTCGGGGAGACCCAGTACTTC.

This clonotype was seen repeatedly, ten times or more. The chain uses TRBV5-5 and TRBJ1-1; D gene uncertain. The CDR3 totals 14 residues. In germline, CDR1 is SGHKS, CDR2 YYEKEE (reference sequence). V shed 0 bases and J shed 3 bases, with 9 bases lying between them. CDR3 bases: TGTGCCAGCAGCTTGGCCGCCGGGTACACTGAAGCTTTCTTT. It yields the protein CASSLAAGYTEAFF.

This clonotype was seen at least ten times. The chain uses TRBV20-1 and TRBJ1-2, with a tentative D call TRBD1 (5 bases). V was trimmed by 2 bases and J by 2 bases, leaving 15 bases between them. Germline loops: CDR1 DFQATT, CDR2 SNEGSKA (reference sequence). CDR3 length: 15 amino acids. CDR3 nucleotides: TGCAGTGCTAGAATACCTACAGGTGGGAACTATGGCTACACCTTC. Amino acids: CSARIPTGGNYGYTF.

This clonotype was recorded many times. This chain uses TRBV5-6 with TRBJ2-5; the D gene is possibly TRBD2 (6 bases). The CDR3 spans 15 residues. The V gene's germline CDR1 is SGHDT and CDR2 YYEEEE. V was cut by 0 bases and J by 5 bases, with 14 bases left in between. This chain's CDR3 is CASSLARGTRETQYF. CDR3 DNA sequence: TGTGCCAGCAGCTTGGCCCGGGGGACGAGGGAGACCCAGTACTTC.

The V and J genes are TRBV12-3 or TRBV12-4 and TRBJ2-3; TRBD1 might be the D (5 bases). CDR3 size: 13 residues. Trimming stripped 7 bases from V and 2 bases from J, with 10 bases between. The CDR3 sequence: CASTKTVTDTQYF. The DNA for the CDR3 is TGTGCCAGCACCAAGACAGTCACAGATACGCAGTATTTT.

Comments on this clonotype: One junction end does not reproduce the germline sequence, and a read error may be involved. The V and J genes are TRBV6-2 or TRBV6-3 and TRBJ1-6; D not certain. Germline CDR1 and CDR2: MNHEY and SVGEGT. The CDR3 totals 15 residues. DNA for the CDR3: TGTGCCAGCAGTTACCGGTCAGCCTCGGGTTCACCCCTCCAATTT. Protein: CASSYRSASGSPLQF.

Many counts were recorded for this clonotype. V is TRBV3-1 and J is TRBJ2-7; D not resolved. The germline V gene encodes CDR1 LGHDT and CDR2 YNNKEL (reference sequence). The V end lost 2 bases, the J end lost 2 bases, and 4 bases lay between the germline ends. This CDR3 spans 12 amino acids. CDR3 protein: CASSQLAYEQYF. CDR3 DNA sequence: TGTGCCAGCAGCCAACTCGCCTACGAGCAGTACTTC.

This clonotype occurred a few times. The V and J genes are TRBV7-9 and TRBJ1-2; D might be TRBD1 (5 bases). Germline CDR1 is SEHNR and CDR2 is FQNEAQ (reference sequence). This CDR3 has 14 residues. Trimming removed 5 bases from V and 7 bases from J, with 17 bases in between. CDR3 DNA: TGTGCCAGCAGCCCAAGTGAGGGGTATTCTGGCTACACCTTC. Its protein is CASSPSEGYSGYTF.

This clonotype showed up many times. V is TRBV16 and J is TRBJ1-2, with 10 bases matching TRBD1. This CDR3 comprises 18 residues. V trimming: 3 bases; J trimming: 0 bases; junction bases outside the gene matches: 10. From germline, CDR1 is KGHSY and CDR2 FQNENV. CDR3 in amino acids: CASSQYPGQGNPNYGYTF. CDR3 coding DNA: TGTGCCAGCAGCCAGTACCCGGGACAGGGGAACCCTAACTATGGCTACACCTTC. The complete variable domain, with remaining parts taken from reference TRBV16 and TRBJ1-2, reads GEEVAQTPKHLVRGEGQKAKLYCAPIKGHSYVFWYQQVLKNEFKFLISFQNENVFDETGMPKERFSAKCLPNSPCSLEIQATKLEDSAVYFCASSQYPGQGNPNYGYTFGSGTRLTVV.

The chain has TRBV7-3 and TRBJ1-1; 11 bases line up with TRBD1. Germline CDR1 is SGHTA and CDR2 is FQGTGA. V was clipped by 4 bases and J by 4 bases; unmatched bases: 5. This CDR3 has 15 residues. This chain's CDR3 is CASSSTGTGGTEAFF. The CDR3 coding sequence is TGTGCCAGCAGCTCAACCGGGACAGGGGGCACTGAAGCTTTCTTT.

This clonotype was seen a handful of times. This sequence joins TRBV7-8 and TRBJ2-7; unclear D gene. Trimming took off 5 bases at V and 4 bases at J, with 6 bases between the two ends. This CDR3 contains 11 residues. Per the germline V gene, CDR1 is SGHVS and CDR2 is FQNEAQ. The CDR3 DNA follows: TGTGCCAGCAGCCAACAGTACGAGCAGTACTTC. It translates to CASSQQYEQYF.

This clonotype was recorded at least ten times. CDR3 sequence reads: CSVKSAASYEQYF. Written as DNA, the CDR3 is TGCAGCGTGAAGAGTGCTGCTTCCTACGAGCAGTACTTC. The chain combines TRBV29-1 with TRBJ2-7; D remains ambiguous. Germline CDR1 SQVTM, CDR2 ANQGSEA. This CDR3 region has 13 residues. V was trimmed by 6 bases and J by 1 base, leaving 13 bases between them.

This clonotype has only a few counts. The chain uses TRBV29-1 and TRBJ1-1; D is undetermined. The ends were cut back, 2 bases at V and 4 bases at J, with 17 bases in the middle. The CDR3 is 15 amino acids. Germline assignment: CDR1 SQVTM and CDR2 ANQGSEA. This CDR3 is CSVERNRQAVTEAFF. In DNA, the CDR3 is TGCAGCGTTGAAAGAAACCGCCAAGCGGTCACTGAAGCTTTCTTT.

This clonotype was counted many times. V and J are TRBV27 and TRBJ1-3; D is unclear. The germline V and J ends were trimmed by 2 bases and 0 bases, with 8 bases remaining between them. The germline V gene encodes CDR1 MNHEY and CDR2 SMNVEV (reference sequence). CDR3 length equals 15 residues. The CDR3 DNA reads as TGTGCCAGCAGTTTAGATCCAGGCTCTGGAAACACCATATATTTT. It encodes CASSLDPGSGNTIYF.

This clonotype occurred many times. The rearrangement links TRBV7-9 to TRBJ2-2; TRBD1 aligns across 7 bases. CDR1 is SEHNR, CDR2 FQNEAQ, per germline (reference sequence). This CDR3 is built from 15 residues. V gave up 5 bases and J gave up 1 base; unmatched junction bases: 4. CDR3 nucleotide sequence: TGTGCCAGCAGCCGTACAGGGGTGAACACCGGGGAGCTGTTTTTT. It encodes CASSRTGVNTGELFF.

The V gene is TRBV29-1, the J gene TRBJ2-7, with D possibly matching TRBD1 (6 bases). Germline CDR1 reads SQVTM; CDR2 reads ANQGSEA. CDR3 length equals 10 residues. The germline V and J ends were trimmed by 6 bases and 3 bases, with 6 bases remaining between them. In DNA, the CDR3 is TGCAGCGTGGGACACTACGAGCAGTACTTC. Protein: CSVGHYEQYF.